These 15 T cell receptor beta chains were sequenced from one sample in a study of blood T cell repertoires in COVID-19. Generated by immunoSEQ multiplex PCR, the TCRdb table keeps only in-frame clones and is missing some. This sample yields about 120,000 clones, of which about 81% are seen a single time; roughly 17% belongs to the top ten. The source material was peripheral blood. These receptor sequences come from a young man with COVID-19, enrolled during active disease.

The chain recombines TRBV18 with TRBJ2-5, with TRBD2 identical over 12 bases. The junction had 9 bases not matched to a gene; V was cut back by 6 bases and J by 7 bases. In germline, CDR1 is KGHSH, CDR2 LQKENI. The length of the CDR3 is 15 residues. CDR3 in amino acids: CASSPGLAGWVTQYF. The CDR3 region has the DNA TGTGCCAGCTCGCCAGGACTAGCGGGATGGGTGACCCAGTACTTC.

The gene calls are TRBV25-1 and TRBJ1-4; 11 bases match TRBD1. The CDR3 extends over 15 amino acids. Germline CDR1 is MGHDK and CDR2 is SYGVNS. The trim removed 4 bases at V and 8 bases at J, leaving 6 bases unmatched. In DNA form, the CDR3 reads TGTGCCAGCAGTGGGCCGGGACAGGGGGGGGAAAAACTGTTTTTT. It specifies CASSGPGQGGEKLFF.

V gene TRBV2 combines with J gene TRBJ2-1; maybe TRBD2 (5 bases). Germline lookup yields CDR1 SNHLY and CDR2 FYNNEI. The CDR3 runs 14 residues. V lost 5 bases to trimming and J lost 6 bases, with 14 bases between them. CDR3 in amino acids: CASSKSYTSNEQFF. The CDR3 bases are TGTGCCAGCAGTAAAAGCTATACTAGCAATGAGCAGTTCTTC.

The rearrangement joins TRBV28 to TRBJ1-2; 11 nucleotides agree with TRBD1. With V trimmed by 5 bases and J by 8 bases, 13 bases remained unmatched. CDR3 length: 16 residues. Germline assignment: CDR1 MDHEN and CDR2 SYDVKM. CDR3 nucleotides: TGTGCCAGCAGTCCCCCATTACCGGGACAGGGGGTCGGCTACACCTTC. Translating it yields CASSPPLPGQGVGYTF.

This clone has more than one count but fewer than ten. The CDR3 spells CASRRRRDRDTEAFF. CDR3 DNA sequence: TGTGCCAGCAGGAGACGGCGGGACAGAGACACTGAAGCTTTCTTT. The J gene is TRBJ1-1, the V gene TRBV7-9; 7 bases align to TRBD1. From germline, CDR1 is SEHNR and CDR2 FQNEAQ (reference sequence). The trim removed 6 bases at V and 3 bases at J, leaving 10 bases unmatched. The CDR3 contains 15 residues.

The CDR3 spells CASSPTGTSGNTIYF. CDR3 coding DNA: TGTGCCAGCAGCCCGACAGGGACGTCCGGAAACACCATATATTTT. The chain uses TRBV7-3 and TRBJ1-3; 7 bases match TRBD1. Germline trimming cut 5 bases from V and 4 bases from J; bases unmatched to any gene: 8. The CDR3 is 15 amino acids. The germline V gene encodes CDR1 SGHTA and CDR2 FQGTGA.

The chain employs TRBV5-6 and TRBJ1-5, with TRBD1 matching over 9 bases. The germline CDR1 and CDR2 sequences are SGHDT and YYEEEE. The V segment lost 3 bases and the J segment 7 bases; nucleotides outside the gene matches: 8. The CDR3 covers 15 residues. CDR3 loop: CASSYGTGFKQPQHF. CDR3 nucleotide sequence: TGTGCCAGCAGCTATGGGACAGGGTTCAAACAGCCCCAGCATTTT.

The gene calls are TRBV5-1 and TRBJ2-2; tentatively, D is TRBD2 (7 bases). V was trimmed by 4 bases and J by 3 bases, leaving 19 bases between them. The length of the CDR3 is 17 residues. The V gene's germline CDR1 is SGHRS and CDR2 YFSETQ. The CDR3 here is CASSPVRGGAHTGELFF. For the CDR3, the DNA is TGCGCCAGCAGCCCGGTGAGAGGGGGGGCGCACACCGGGGAGCTGTTTTTT.

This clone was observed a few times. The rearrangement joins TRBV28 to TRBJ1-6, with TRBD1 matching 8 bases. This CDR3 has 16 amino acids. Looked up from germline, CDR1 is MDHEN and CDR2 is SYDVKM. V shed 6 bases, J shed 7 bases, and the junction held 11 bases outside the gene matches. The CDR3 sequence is CASRYFDRGGNSPLHF. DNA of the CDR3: TGTGCCAGCAGATATTTTGACAGGGGAGGAAATTCACCCCTCCACTTT.

The CDR3 spells CASSLAGQGKDSPLHF. Written as DNA, the CDR3 is TGTGCCAGCAGCTTAGCGGGACAGGGAAAGGATTCACCCCTCCACTTT. The chain uses TRBV7-6 and TRBJ1-6, with 9 bases fitting TRBD1. Germline V gene data show CDR1 as SGHVS and CDR2 as FNYEAQ. This CDR3 is built from 16 residues. V gave up 0 bases and J gave up 8 bases; unmatched junction bases: 5.

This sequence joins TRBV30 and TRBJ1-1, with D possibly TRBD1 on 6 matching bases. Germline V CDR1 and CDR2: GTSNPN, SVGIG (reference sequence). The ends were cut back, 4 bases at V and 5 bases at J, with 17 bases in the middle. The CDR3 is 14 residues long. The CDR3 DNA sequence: TGTGCCTGGACCCGCGGGGGCAGGGTAACTGAAGCTTTCTTT. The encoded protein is CAWTRGGRVTEAFF.

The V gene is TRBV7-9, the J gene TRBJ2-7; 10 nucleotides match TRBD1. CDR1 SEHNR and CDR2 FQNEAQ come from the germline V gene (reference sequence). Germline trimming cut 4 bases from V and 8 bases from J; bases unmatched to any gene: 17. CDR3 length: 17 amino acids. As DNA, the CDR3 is TGTGCCAGCAGCTACGCCCCGGGACAGGGGATCTCTAGCCAGCAGTACTTC. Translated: CASSYAPGQGISSQQYF.

CDR3 nucleotide sequence: TGCAGTGCTAGTCTCATCAGGGGTGAGCAGTTCTTC. It specifies CSASLIRGEQFF. This chain links TRBV20-1 with TRBJ2-1; D possibly corresponds to TRBD1 (6 bases). The V and J ends lost 3 bases and 9 bases respectively, with 12 bases between them. Germline CDR1 reads DFQATT; CDR2 reads SNEGSKA (reference sequence). CDR3 length: 12 amino acids.

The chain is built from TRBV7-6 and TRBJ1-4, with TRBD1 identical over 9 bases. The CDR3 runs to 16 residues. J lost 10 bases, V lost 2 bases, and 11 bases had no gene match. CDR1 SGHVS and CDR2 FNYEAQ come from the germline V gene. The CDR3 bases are TGTGCCAGCAGCTTAAGTTGGGACAGGGAGGTCGGAAAACTGTTTTTT. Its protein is CASSLSWDREVGKLFF.

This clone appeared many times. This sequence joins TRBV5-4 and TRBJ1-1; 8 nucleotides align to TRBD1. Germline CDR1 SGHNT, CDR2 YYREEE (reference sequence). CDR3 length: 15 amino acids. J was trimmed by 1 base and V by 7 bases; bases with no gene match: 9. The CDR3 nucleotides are TGTGCCAGCGGGGGAACAGGGGGAGCGAACACTGAAGCTTTCTTT. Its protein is CASGGTGGANTEAFF.